The clone carrying this T cell receptor (beta chain) has only one observation. The CDR3 length is 15 residues. Looked up from germline, CDR1 is MNHEY and CDR2 is SMNVEV (reference sequence). Trimming cost V 8 bases and J 2 bases; bases outside gene matches: 6. This entry comes from a study of technical replicates of blood from a few donors. Data came from immunoSEQ multiplex PCR; TCRdb stores just in-frame clones and leaves some out. The table shows tens of thousands of clones, with 80% to 95% occurring only once. This sequence was found in a human donor in good health. Some clones in this sample may be carry-over from other donors' samples. The gene calls are TRBV27 and TRBJ2-5, with 12 bases identical to TRBD2. The sample consisted of PBMCs. The CDR3 DNA sequence: TGTGCCAGCCAGACTAGCGGGAGACGTCAAGAGACCCAGTACTTC. Translating it yields CASQTSGRRQETQYF.